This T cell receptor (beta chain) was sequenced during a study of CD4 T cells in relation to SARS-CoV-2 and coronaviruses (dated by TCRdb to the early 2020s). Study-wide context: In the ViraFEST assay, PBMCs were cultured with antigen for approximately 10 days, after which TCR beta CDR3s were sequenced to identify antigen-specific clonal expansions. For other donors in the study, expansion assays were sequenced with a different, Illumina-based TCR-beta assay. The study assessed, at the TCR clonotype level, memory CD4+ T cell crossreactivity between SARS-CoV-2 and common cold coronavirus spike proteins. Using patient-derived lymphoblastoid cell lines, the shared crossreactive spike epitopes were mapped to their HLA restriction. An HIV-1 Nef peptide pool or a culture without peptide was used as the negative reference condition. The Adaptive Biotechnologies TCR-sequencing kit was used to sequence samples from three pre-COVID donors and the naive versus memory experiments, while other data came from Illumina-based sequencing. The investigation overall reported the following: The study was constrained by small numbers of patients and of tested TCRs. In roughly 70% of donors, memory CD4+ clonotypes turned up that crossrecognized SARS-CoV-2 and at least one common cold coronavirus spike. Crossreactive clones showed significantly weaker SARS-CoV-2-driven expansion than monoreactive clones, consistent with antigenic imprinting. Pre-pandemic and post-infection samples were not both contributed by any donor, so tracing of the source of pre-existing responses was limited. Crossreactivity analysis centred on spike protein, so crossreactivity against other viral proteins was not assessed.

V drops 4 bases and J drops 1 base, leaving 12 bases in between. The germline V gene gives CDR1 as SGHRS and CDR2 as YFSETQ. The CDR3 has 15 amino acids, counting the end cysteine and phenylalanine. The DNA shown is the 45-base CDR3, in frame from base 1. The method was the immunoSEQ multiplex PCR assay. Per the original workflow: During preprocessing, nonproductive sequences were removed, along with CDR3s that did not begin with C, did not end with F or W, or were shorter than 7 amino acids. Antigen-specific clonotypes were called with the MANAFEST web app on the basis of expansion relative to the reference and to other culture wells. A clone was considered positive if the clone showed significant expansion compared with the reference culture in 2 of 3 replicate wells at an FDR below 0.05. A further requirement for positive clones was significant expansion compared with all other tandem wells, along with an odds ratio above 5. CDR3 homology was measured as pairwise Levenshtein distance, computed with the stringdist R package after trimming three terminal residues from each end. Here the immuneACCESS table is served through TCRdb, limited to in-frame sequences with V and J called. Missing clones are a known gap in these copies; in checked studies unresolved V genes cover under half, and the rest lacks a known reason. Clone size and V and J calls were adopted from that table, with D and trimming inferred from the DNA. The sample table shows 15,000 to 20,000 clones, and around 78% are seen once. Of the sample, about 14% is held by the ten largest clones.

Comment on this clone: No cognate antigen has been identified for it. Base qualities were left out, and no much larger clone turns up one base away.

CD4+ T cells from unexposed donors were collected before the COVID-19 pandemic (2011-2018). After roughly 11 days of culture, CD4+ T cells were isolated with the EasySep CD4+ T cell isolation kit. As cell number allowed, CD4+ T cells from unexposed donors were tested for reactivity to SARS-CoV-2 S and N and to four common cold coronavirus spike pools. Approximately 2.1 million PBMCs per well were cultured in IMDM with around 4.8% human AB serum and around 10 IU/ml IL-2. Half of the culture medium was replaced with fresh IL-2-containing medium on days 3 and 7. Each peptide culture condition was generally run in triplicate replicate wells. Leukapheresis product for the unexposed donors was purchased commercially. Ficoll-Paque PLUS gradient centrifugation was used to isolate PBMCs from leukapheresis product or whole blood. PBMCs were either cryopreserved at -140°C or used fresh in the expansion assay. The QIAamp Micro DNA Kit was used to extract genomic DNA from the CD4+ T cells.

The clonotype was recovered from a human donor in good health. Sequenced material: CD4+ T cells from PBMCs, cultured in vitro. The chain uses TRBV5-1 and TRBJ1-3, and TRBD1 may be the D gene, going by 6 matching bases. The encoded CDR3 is CASSLYTGSGNTIYF. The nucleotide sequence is TGCGCCAGCAGCCTGTACACAGGGTCTGGAAACACCATATATTTT.